Following are 18 T cell receptor beta chains from one sample sequenced in a study of cytomegalovirus exposure and HLA in healthy donors. Generated by immunoSEQ multiplex PCR, the TCRdb table keeps only in-frame clones and is missing some. Of under 95,000 clones in the sample, approximately 93% were seen once. Sequencing was done on a sample of PBMCs. The receptors stem from a woman aged 18-29 years in good health and CMV-seropositive.

This rearrangement joins TRBV6-6 to TRBJ2-1, with TRBD1 matching over 8 bases. CDR3 length equals 11 residues. The germline V gene has CDR1 MNHNY and CDR2 SVGAGI (reference sequence). The V segment lost 8 bases and the J segment 6 bases; nucleotides outside the gene matches: 0. Here the CDR3 reads CASDRGNEQFF. CDR3 sequence (DNA): TGTGCCAGCGACAGGGGCAATGAGCAGTTCTTC.

The V gene is TRBV7-6, the J gene TRBJ2-5; 7 nucleotides line up with TRBD2. This CDR3 region has 15 residues. The germline V gene encodes CDR1 SGHVS and CDR2 FNYEAQ. V lost 5 bases to trimming and J lost 2 bases; unmatched junction nucleotides: 8. CDR3 DNA sequence: TGTGCCAGCAGCACCCCGCGGGAGCGGCAAGAGACCCAGTACTTC. Translated, it gives CASSTPRERQETQYF. The complete variable domain, with remaining parts taken from reference TRBV7-6 and TRBJ2-5, reads GAGVSQSPRYKVTKRGQDVALRCDPISGHVSLYWYRQALGQGPEFLTYFNYEAQQDKSGLPNDRFSAERPEGSISTLTIQRTEQRDSAMYRCASSTPRERQETQYFGPGTRLLVL.

The chain recombines TRBV9 with TRBJ2-7; 7 bases line up with TRBD1. Germline-derived CDR1 and CDR2 are SGDLS and YYNGEE. Germline trimming cut 2 bases from V and 3 bases from J; bases unmatched to any gene: 5. The CDR3 consists of 14 residues. CDR3: CASSVNAGGYEQYF. CDR3 sequence (DNA): TGTGCCAGCAGCGTTAACGCAGGGGGCTACGAGCAGTACTTC.

The chain couples TRBV7-6 to TRBJ2-2; 11 nucleotides align to TRBD2. From germline, CDR1 is SGHVS and CDR2 FNYEAQ. V trimming: 1 base; J trimming: 6 bases; junction bases outside the gene matches: 4. The CDR3 has 16 amino acids. The CDR3 region has the DNA TGTGCCAGCAGCTTAGTACTAGCGGGGGAAGCCGGGGAGCTGTTTTTT. It specifies CASSLVLAGEAGELFF.

V is TRBV6-5 and J is TRBJ2-3; D may be TRBD2 (5 bases). V gave up 11 bases and J gave up 3 bases, with 21 bases separating them. This CDR3 comprises 15 residues. Germline loops: CDR1 MNHEY, CDR2 SVGAGI. This CDR3 is CAVSGRHRGTDTQYF. The CDR3 DNA follows: TGTGCCGTCTCAGGACGCCATCGAGGGACAGATACGCAGTATTTT.

A single count supports this clone. This chain connects TRBV30 to TRBJ1-1; D might be TRBD1 (6 bases). CDR3 length equals 14 residues. The germline V gene has CDR1 GTSNPN and CDR2 SVGIG (reference sequence). The V and J ends lost 2 bases and 0 bases respectively, with 10 bases between them. CDR3 amino acids: CAWSYNRVNTEAFF. The CDR3 region has the DNA TGTGCCTGGAGTTACAACAGGGTGAACACTGAAGCTTTCTTT.

The chain combines TRBV4-3 with TRBJ2-3; TRBD1 agrees at 8 bases. There are 16 residues in the CDR3. Germline CDR1 and CDR2: LGHNA and YSLEER. The ends lost 0 bases at V and 3 bases at J; junction bases unmatched: 5. In DNA, the CDR3 is TGCGCCAGCAGCCAAGATGGCAACAGGGGGACAGATACGCAGTATTTT. Translating it yields CASSQDGNRGTDTQYF.

V usage is TRBV7-3 and J usage is TRBJ2-1, with D possibly matching TRBD1 (5 bases). The V and J ends lost 5 bases and 7 bases respectively, with 21 bases between them. This CDR3 contains 16 residues. Germline CDR1 and CDR2: SGHTA and FQGTGA. The CDR3 nucleotides are TGTGCCAGCAGCCTCGCTCCCGGGCAGGGTATGAATGAGCAGTTCTTC. Translation gives CASSLAPGQGMNEQFF.

CDR3 DNA sequence: TGTGCCTGGAGCCCATCCTCCGCCCGGGGGGCTTTCTTT. It specifies CAWSPSSARGAFF. The V and J genes are TRBV30 and TRBJ1-1, with a possible D match to TRBD1 (5 bases). Trimming removed 3 bases at V and 11 bases at J, with 19 bases between. CDR1 and CDR2 from the germline V gene are GTSNPN and SVGIG (reference sequence). The CDR3 extends over 13 amino acids.

The CDR3 DNA is TGTGCCAGCAGCTCACAAATGAACACTGAAGCTTTCTTT. It codes for CASSSQMNTEAFF. The chain has TRBV7-3 and TRBJ1-1; D is unresolved. CDR1 and CDR2 (germline): SGHTA, FQGTGA. Trimming pared 4 bases from V and 0 bases from J, leaving 6 bases between. There are 13 residues in the CDR3.

The chain carries TRBV10-1 and TRBJ1-5, with a weak D call TRBD1 (6 bases). V dropped 10 bases and J dropped 0 bases, with 13 bases sitting between them. Germline CDR1 is WNHNN and CDR2 is SYGVQD (reference sequence). CDR3 length equals 14 residues. This CDR3 reads CATRTEISNQPQHF. As DNA, the CDR3 is TGCGCCACCCGGACAGAGATTAGCAATCAGCCCCAGCATTTT.

The V and J genes are TRBV27 and TRBJ2-7; 7 bases line up with TRBD2. The CDR3 totals 18 residues. Germline V lookup: CDR1 MNHEY, CDR2 SMNVEV (reference sequence). V trimming: 2 bases; J trimming: 7 bases; junction bases outside the gene matches: 20. The CDR3 DNA is TGTGCCAGCAGTTTAAGGGAGGGGAGGTACCGGGCCGCTTCAGAGCAGTACTTC. It encodes CASSLREGRYRAASEQYF.

The chain combines TRBV7-2 with TRBJ1-1, with 10 bases identical to TRBD1. This CDR3 is 15 amino acids long. In germline, CDR1 is SGHTA, CDR2 FQGNSA. V lost 4 bases to trimming and J lost 6 bases; unmatched junction nucleotides: 8. The CDR3 here is CASSSRGQGRPEAFF. The DNA of the CDR3 is TGTGCCAGCAGCTCCCGGGGACAGGGGAGGCCTGAAGCTTTCTTT.

The gene calls are TRBV5-4 and TRBJ2-3; perhaps TRBD2 as D (5 bases). The CDR3 has 17 amino acids. The germline V gene encodes CDR1 SGHNT and CDR2 YYREEE (reference sequence). Trimming removed 6 bases at V and 0 bases at J, with 20 bases between. This CDR3 is CASTSGSRLTSTDTQYF. The DNA of the CDR3 is TGTGCCAGCACCTCGGGGAGTCGGCTGACTAGCACAGATACGCAGTATTTT.

V and J are TRBV18 and TRBJ2-7, with a weak D call TRBD2 (5 bases). CDR1 is KGHSH, CDR2 LQKENI, per germline. The CDR3 covers 14 residues. Trimming cost V 3 bases and J 0 bases, with 9 bases left between them. The DNA for the CDR3 is TGTGCCAGCTCACCTAGCGCTAGCTCCTACGAGCAGTACTTC. It yields the protein CASSPSASSYEQYF.

This clone was found once. V is TRBV27 and J is TRBJ2-2; D is unclear. The CDR3 extends over 14 amino acids. V was clipped by 4 bases and J by 0 bases, with 6 bases between them. The germline CDR1 and CDR2 sequences are MNHEY and SMNVEV (reference sequence). The CDR3 sequence is CASSSPSNTGELFF. CDR3 in DNA: TGTGCCAGCAGTTCCCCCTCGAACACCGGGGAGCTGTTTTTT.

The rearrangement joins TRBV15 to TRBJ2-3; 9 nucleotides line up with TRBD1. The CDR3 consists of 17 residues. V was pared by 0 bases and J by 2 bases, with 6 bases of the junction left unmatched. Germline loops: CDR1 LNHNV, CDR2 YYDKDF (reference sequence). CDR3 sequence reads: CATSRDRGTGSTDTQYF. The CDR3 region has the DNA TGTGCCACCAGCAGAGATCGGGGGACAGGGTCCACAGATACGCAGTATTTT.

The chain is built from TRBV14 and TRBJ1-1; D unresolved. Germline loops: CDR1 SGHDN, CDR2 FVKESK. The V gene lost 2 bases and the J gene lost 7 bases, with 11 bases spanning the gap. The CDR3 is made up of 13 amino acids. CDR3 protein: CASSQINGIEAFF. The CDR3 region has the DNA TGTGCCAGCAGCCAAATCAACGGGATTGAAGCTTTCTTT.